A single sample gave rise to the 10 T cell receptor beta chains below, sequenced in a study of T cells after yellow fever vaccination. TCRdb re-analysed the 5' RACE reads in MiXCR, keeping a single row per CDR3 protein. The profile shows about 200,000 distinct CDR3 sequences, roughly 3% of them singletons. The source material was CD4+ T cells sorted from PBMCs, sampled 10 days after the yellow fever booster vaccination. Receptor source: a man between 18 and 29 years old who received the YFV17D yellow fever vaccine.

In this sample, this clonotype turned up a few times. V is TRBV4-1 and J is TRBJ2-5; 10 bases agree with TRBD2. Germline assignment: CDR1 MGHRA and CDR2 YSYEKL. The CDR3 loop spans 16 amino acids. Trimming cost V 4 bases and J 5 bases; bases outside gene matches: 10. CDR3 residues: CASSLAGTSEVETQYF. The CDR3 bases are TGCGCCAGCAGCCTTGCCGGGACTAGCGAAGTGGAGACCCAGTACTTC.

This clonotype came up many times. The gene calls are TRBV15 and TRBJ2-5; 9 nucleotides match TRBD1. CDR3 length: 15 amino acids. V was clipped by 5 bases and J by 3 bases; unmatched bases: 7. Per germline, CDR1 LNHNV and CDR2 YYDKDF (reference sequence). The CDR3 spells CATSRDRGWEETQYF. The DNA for the CDR3 is TGTGCCACCAGCCGTGACAGGGGGTGGGAAGAGACCCAGTACTTC.

This clonotype was observed at least ten times. The V and J genes are TRBV5-1 and TRBJ2-5; no definite D call. The CDR3 loop spans 15 amino acids. Germline CDR1 and CDR2: SGHRS and YFSETQ. V lost 0 bases to trimming and J lost 3 bases, with 12 bases between them. Here the CDR3 DNA reads TGCGCCAGCAGCTTGGACCCACAAACCAAAGAGACCCAGTACTTC. This encodes CASSLDPQTKETQYF. Drawing the rest from reference TRBV5-1 and TRBJ2-5, the complete variable domain is KAGVTQTPRYLIKTRGQQVTLSCSPISGHRSVSWYQQTPGQGLQFLFEYFSETQRNKGNFPGRFSGRQFSNSRSEMNVSTLELGDSALYLCASSLDPQTKETQYFGPGTRLLVL.

This clonotype was seen many times. The V and J genes are TRBV9 and TRBJ1-2; 9 nucleotides match TRBD1. This CDR3 has 12 residues. Germline CDR1 and CDR2: SGDLS and YYNGEE. The V segment lost 3 bases and the J segment 8 bases; nucleotides outside the gene matches: 2. The CDR3 DNA follows: TGTGCCAGCAGCGACAGGGGGCTAGGCTACACCTTC. This codes for CASSDRGLGYTF.

This clonotype was detected a few times. This chain links TRBV10-3 with TRBJ2-3; D is perhaps TRBD2 (6 bases). V lost 7 bases to trimming and J lost 1 base, with 6 bases between them. The CDR3 is 12 amino acids. Germline CDR1 ENHRY, CDR2 SYGVKD. The CDR3 DNA follows: TGTGCCATCACTAGCGGCACAGATACGCAGTATTTT. This codes for CAITSGTDTQYF.

This clonotype came up many times. J is TRBJ1-6 and V is TRBV4-3; D not resolved. Germline V gene sequence: CDR1 LGHNA, CDR2 YSLEER. V lost 6 bases to trimming and J lost 0 bases, with 21 bases between them. The CDR3 consists of 19 residues. The CDR3 loop reads CASRTEARVLSSYNSPLHF. DNA of the CDR3: TGCGCCAGCAGAACAGAGGCGAGGGTCCTTAGCTCCTATAATTCACCCCTCCACTTT.

In this sample, this clonotype turned up many times. This chain joins TRBV7-9 and TRBJ2-7; D tentatively reads TRBD1 or TRBD2 (5 bases each). Germline CDR1 reads SEHNR; CDR2 reads FQNEAQ (reference sequence). Trimming removed 3 bases at V and 2 bases at J, with 14 bases between. The CDR3 spans 15 residues. This CDR3 is CASSFWPRGAYEQYF. CDR3 in DNA: TGTGCCAGCAGCTTTTGGCCCAGAGGGGCCTACGAGCAGTACTTC.

This clonotype has a count of ten or more. V gene TRBV5-1 combines with J gene TRBJ2-7; the D gene is possibly TRBD1 (6 bases). This CDR3 spans 13 amino acids. Trimming left V 2 bases short and J 3 bases short, with 9 bases between. Per the germline V gene, CDR1 is SGHRS and CDR2 is YFSETQ. The chain's CDR3 is CASSFQTGYEQYF. CDR3 nucleotide sequence: TGCGCCAGCAGCTTCCAGACAGGCTACGAGCAGTACTTC.

This clonotype was seen repeatedly, ten times or more. V and J are TRBV15 and TRBJ1-1, with 8 bases identical to TRBD1. The CDR3 runs 16 residues. Germline values: CDR1 LNHNV, CDR2 YYDKDF (reference sequence). The ends lost 3 bases at V and 11 bases at J; junction bases unmatched: 17. CDR3 nucleotides: TGTGCCACCAGCAGCGATACTCTCGGACAGGGTTCGGTTGCTTTCTTT. It specifies CATSSDTLGQGSVAFF.

This clonotype was picked up many times. The chain couples TRBV12-3 or TRBV12-4 to TRBJ2-3; D call uncertain. The CDR3 covers 14 residues. V lost 2 bases and J 2 bases, leaving 8 bases between the germline ends. The CDR3 protein is CASSLQDTTDTQYF. The CDR3 nucleotides are TGTGCCAGCAGTTTACAAGACACCACAGATACGCAGTATTTT.